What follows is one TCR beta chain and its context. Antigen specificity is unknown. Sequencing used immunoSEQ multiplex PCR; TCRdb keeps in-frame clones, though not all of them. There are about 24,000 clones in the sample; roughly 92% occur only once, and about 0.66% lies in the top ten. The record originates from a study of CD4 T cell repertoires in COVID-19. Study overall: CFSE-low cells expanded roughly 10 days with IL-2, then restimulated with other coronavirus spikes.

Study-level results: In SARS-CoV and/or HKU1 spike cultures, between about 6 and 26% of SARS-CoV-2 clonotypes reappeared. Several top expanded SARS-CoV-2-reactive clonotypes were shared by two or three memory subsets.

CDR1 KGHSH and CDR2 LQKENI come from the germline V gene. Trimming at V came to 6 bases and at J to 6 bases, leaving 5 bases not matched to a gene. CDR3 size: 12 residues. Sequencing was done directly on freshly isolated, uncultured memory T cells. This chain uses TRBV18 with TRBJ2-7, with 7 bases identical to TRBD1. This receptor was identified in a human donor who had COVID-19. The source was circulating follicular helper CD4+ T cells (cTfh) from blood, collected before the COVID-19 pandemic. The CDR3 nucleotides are TGTGCCAGCTCTCATAGGACAGGCGAGCAGTACTTC. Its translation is CASSHRTGEQYF. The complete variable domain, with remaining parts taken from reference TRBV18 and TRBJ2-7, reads NAGVMQNPRHLVRRRGQEARLRCSPMKGHSHVYWYRQLPEEGLKFMVYLQKENIIDESGMPKERFSAEFPKEGPSILRIQQVVRGDSAAYFCASSHRTGEQYFGPGTRLTVT.